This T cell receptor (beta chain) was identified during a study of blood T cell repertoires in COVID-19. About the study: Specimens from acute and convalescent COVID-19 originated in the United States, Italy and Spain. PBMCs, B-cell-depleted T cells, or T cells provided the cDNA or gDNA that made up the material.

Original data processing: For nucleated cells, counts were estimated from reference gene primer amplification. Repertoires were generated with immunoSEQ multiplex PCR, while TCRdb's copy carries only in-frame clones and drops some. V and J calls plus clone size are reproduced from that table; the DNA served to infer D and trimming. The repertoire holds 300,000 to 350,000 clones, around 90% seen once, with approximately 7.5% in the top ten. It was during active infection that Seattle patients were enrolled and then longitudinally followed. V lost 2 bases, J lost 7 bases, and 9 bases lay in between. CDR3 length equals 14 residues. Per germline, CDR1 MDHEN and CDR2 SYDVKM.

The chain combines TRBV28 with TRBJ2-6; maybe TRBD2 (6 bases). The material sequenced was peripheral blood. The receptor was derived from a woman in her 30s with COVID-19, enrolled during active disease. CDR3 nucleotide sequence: TGTGCCAGCAGTTTAAGCGGGCATGCCAACGTCCTGACTTTC. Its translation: CASSLSGHANVLTF.